The clone carrying this T cell receptor (beta chain) was detected only a few times. Its antigen remains unknown. The germline V and J ends were trimmed by 3 bases and 8 bases, with 9 bases remaining between them. This CDR3 contains 11 residues. Germline V gene sequence: CDR1 GTSNPN, CDR2 SVGIG (reference sequence). Measured with immunoSEQ multiplex PCR; TCRdb has only the in-frame clones, and not every one. The sample shows about 5,400 clones, around 74% of them seen only once. This sample is drawn from a study of regulatory dendritic cells for organ transplantation. Study-wide points: Considerable individual heterogeneity was seen in alloreactive memory CD8+ T cells. Memory CD8+ clonal expansion seemed more limited with regulatory than mature dendritic cells.

Allogeneic regulatory or mature dendritic cells were co-cultured for roughly five days with CFSE-labeled sorted T cells at 1:10. The sample was memory CD8+ T cells from blood cultured with regulatory dendritic cells. Indicated subset: CD45RO+ memory T cells. The chain recombines TRBV30 with TRBJ2-3; D may be TRBD1 (6 bases). The receptor was isolated from a human donor in good health. CDR3 sequence reads: CAWRSGATQYF. The CDR3 DNA follows: TGTGCCTGGAGGTCAGGGGCTACGCAGTATTTT.